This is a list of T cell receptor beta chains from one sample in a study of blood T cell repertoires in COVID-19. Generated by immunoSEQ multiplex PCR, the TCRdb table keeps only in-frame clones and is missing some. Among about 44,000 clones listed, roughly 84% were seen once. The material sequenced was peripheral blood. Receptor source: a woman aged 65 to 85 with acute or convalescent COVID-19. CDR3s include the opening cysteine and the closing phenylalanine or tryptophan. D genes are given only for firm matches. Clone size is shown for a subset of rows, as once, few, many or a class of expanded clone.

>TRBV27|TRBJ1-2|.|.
TGTGCCAGCCGGGAGGGGAGCGACGCAGGCAACTATGGCTACACCTTC
CASREGSDAGNYGYTF
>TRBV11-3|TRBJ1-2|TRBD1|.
TGTGCCAGCAGCCGGCCAGGGGGGAGGAAGGCGGGCTACACCTTC
CASSRPGGRKAGYTF
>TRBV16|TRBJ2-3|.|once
TGTGCCAGCAGCCAATCCAGTTTCGCAGATACGCAGTATTTT
CASSQSSFADTQYF
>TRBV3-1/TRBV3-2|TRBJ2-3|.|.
TGTGCCAGCAGCCTTTCTAGCGGCACAGATACGCAGTATTTT
CASSLSSGTDTQYF
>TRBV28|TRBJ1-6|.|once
TGTGCCAGCAGGGCTGGAGTGAGTTCACCCCTCCACTTT
CASRAGVSSPLHF
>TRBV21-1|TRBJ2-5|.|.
TGTGCCAGCAGCAAAGTAGTCGCGGACCAAGAGACCCAGTACTTC
CASSKVVADQETQYF
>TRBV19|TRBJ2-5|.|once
TGTGCCAGTAGTAGCCACCGGGAGACCCAGTACTTC
CASSSHRETQYF
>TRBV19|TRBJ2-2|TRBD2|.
TGTGCCAGTAGTCCCGGGACTAGCGGGAGGGGGACCGGGGAGCTGTTTTTT
CASSPGTSGRGTGELFF
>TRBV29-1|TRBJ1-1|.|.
TGCAGCGTTGAAACAGGGTTGAACACTGAAGCTTTCTTT
CSVETGLNTEAFF
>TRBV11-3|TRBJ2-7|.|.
TGTGCCAGCAGCTTAGACTGGACAGTCTTAGAGCAGTACTTC
CASSLDWTVLEQYF
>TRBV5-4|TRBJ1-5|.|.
TGTGCCAGCAGCCCCGGGGGGGGAAGCCAGCCCCAGCATTTT
CASSPGGGSQPQHF
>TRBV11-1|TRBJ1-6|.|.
TGTGCCAGCAGCTCACACGCCTTCGATTCACCCCTCCACTTT
CASSSHAFDSPLHF
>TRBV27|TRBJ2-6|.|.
TGTGCCAGCAGCCTATTCGCCTCTGGGGCCAACGTCCTGACTTTC
CASSLFASGANVLTF
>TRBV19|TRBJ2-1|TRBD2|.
TGTGCCAGTAATGGCGGGAGGGCCGTGAATGAGCAGTTCTTC
CASNGGRAVNEQFF
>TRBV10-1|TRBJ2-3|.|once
TGCGCCAGCAGTGAGTCGCCAGCGCACGCAGATACGCAGTATTTT
CASSESPAHADTQYF
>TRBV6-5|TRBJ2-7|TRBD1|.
TGTGCCAGCACCGCGGACAGGGCCTACGAGCAGTACTTC
CASTADRAYEQYF
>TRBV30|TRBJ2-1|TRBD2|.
TGTGCCTGGAGCCAACCTCGTCCGGGACTAGCGGGAGCTGTTGAGCAGTTCTTC
CAWSQPRPGLAGAVEQFF
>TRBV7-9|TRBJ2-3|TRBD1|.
TGTGCCAGCAGCCGGGCACAGGGGAACGCAGATACGCAGTATTTT
CASSRAQGNADTQYF
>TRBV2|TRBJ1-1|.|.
TGTGCCAGCACCCAGGTCAGGGTATTAAACACTGAAGCTTTCTTT
CASTQVRVLNTEAFF
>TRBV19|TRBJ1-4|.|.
TGTGCCAGTAGTATAGACCCGACCTTAGAGGCAACTAATGAAAAACTGTTTTTT
CASSIDPTLEATNEKLFF
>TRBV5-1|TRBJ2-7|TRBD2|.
TGCGCCAGCAGCGGCGGGAGTTACTACGAGCAGTACTTC
CASSGGSYYEQYF
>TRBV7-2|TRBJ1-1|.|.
TGTGCCAGCAGCCGCGAACCGTATACCACTGAAGCTTTCTTT
CASSREPYTTEAFF
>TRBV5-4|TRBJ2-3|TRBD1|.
TGTGCCAGCAGCTTGGACAGGGGGTCATCAGATACGCAGTATTTT
CASSLDRGSSDTQYF
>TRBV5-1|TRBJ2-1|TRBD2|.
TGCGCCAGCAGCCCCGGAGAGGGAGGGTTAAGCTCCTACAATGAGCAGTTCTTC
CASSPGEGGLSSYNEQFF
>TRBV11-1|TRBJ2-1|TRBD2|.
TGTGCCAGCAGCCCCGGACTAGCGGGAGTAAACGAGCAGTTCTTC
CASSPGLAGVNEQFF
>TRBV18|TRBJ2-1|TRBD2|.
TGTGCCAGCTCAGAAGGACTAGCGGGAGCTAGTGAGCAGTTCTTC
CASSEGLAGASEQFF
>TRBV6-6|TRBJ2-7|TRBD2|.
TGTGCCAGCAGGCCCGGGACTAGCTCCTACGAGCAGTACTTC
CASRPGTSSYEQYF
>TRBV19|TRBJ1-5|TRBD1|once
TGTGCCAGCAGGGACGGGACAGGGGTCCCTATTCAGCCCCAGCATTTT
CASRDGTGVPIQPQHF
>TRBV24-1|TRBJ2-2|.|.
TGTGCCACTAGCGGATTTACGAACACCGGGGAGCTGTTTTTT
CATSGFTNTGELFF
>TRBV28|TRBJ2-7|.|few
TGTGCCAGCAGTTTAGTACTGGGAGGGCAGTACTTC
CASSLVLGGQYF
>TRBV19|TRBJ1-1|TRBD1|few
TGTGCCAGTAGTTTGGGACAGGGGGCGAACACTGAAGCTTTCTTT
CASSLGQGANTEAFF
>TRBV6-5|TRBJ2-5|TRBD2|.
TGTGCCAGCAGCCTCCTATCGGGGGGGGTAGAGACCCAGTACTTC
CASSLLSGGVETQYF
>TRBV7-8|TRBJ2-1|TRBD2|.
TGTGCCAGCAGCTTAGGGGACTACTTGAATGAGCAGTTCTTC
CASSLGDYLNEQFF
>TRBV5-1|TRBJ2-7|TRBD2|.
TGCGCCAGCAGCTTCTTACTAGCGGGAGCGGGTGAGCAGTACTTC
CASSFLLAGAGEQYF
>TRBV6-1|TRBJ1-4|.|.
TGTGCCAGCAGTGAAACAGGAGCAACTAATGAAAAACTGTTTTTT
CASSETGATNEKLFF
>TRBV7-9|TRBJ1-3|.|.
TGTGCCAGCAGCTTCGGCGGGCCCGGAAACACCATATATTTT
CASSFGGPGNTIYF
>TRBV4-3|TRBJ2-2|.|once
TGCGCCAGCAGCCAAGTATCAGGGTTGACCGGGGAGCTGTTTTTT
CASSQVSGLTGELFF
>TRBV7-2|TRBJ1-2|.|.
TGTGCCAGCAGTCCCGGGAGGGTGGGACTTGGCTACACCTTC
CASSPGRVGLGYTF
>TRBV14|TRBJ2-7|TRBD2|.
TGTGCCAGCAGCCAGCGGGGGACTATCTCCTACGAGCAGTACTTC
CASSQRGTISYEQYF
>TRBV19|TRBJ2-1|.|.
TGTGCCAGTAGTATTCTAGGCAATGAGCAGTTCTTC
CASSILGNEQFF
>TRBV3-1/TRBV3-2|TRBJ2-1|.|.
TGTGCCAGCAGCCAAGGGGGCTCCTCCTACAATGAGCAGTTCTTC
CASSQGGSSYNEQFF
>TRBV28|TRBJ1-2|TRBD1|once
TGTGCCAGCAGCGGGACAGGGGCTTACCATGGCTACACCTTC
CASSGTGAYHGYTF
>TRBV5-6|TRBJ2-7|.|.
TGTGCCAGCAGCCCGGACAATTCCTACGAGCAGTACTTC
CASSPDNSYEQYF
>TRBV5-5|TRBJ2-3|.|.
TGTGCCAGCAGCCCCGGGACTGCGCGGGATACGCAGTATTTT
CASSPGTARDTQYF
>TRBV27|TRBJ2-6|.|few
TGTGCCACAGGGATCATGGGCTCTGGGGCCAACGTCCTGACTTTC
CATGIMGSGANVLTF
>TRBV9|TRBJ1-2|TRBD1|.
TGTGCCAGCAGCGCCACCCCCTCCGGGACAGGGACGGGCTACACCTTC
CASSATPSGTGTGYTF
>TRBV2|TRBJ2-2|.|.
TGTGCCAGCAGTGAAGCGCTCCGAAGAGCCAACACCGGGGAGCTGTTTTTT
CASSEALRRANTGELFF
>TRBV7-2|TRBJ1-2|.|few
TGTGCCAGCAGCTTAGAAGTGGGGGCCGGTGGCTACACCTTC
CASSLEVGAGGYTF
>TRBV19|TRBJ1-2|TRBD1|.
TGTGCCAGTCGGACAGGGCGGGAGTATGGCTACACCTTC
CASRTGREYGYTF